The rows below give T cell receptor beta chains drawn from one sample of a study of T cell changes during pregnancy in multiple sclerosis. The method was immunoSEQ multiplex PCR; TCRdb's version includes in-frame clones alone and lacks a portion of them. The data contain approximately 42,000 clones, less than 90% of them singletons. The input for sequencing was CD4+ T cells from peripheral blood mononuclear cells, taken before pregnancy. Receptors were obtained from a female donor with multiple sclerosis, enrolled in a pregnancy study. The CDR3 runs from the conserved cysteine through the conserved F or W. Each record gives: CDR3 length, D gene, J gene, V gene, clone size, CDR3 DNA, CDR3 protein. D genes are given only for firm matches. Clone sizes are given selectively: once, few, many, or a class where the clone is expanded.

length: 15; D: TRBD1; J: TRBJ2-7; V: TRBV19; size: .; DNA: TGTGCCAGTAGTCTTCGGGGACAGGGGGCGGACGAGCAGTACTTC; CDR3: CASSLRGQGADEQYF
length: 14; D: TRBD2; J: TRBJ2-1; V: TRBV5-6; size: .; DNA: TGTGCCAGCAGCCAACTGGGACTAGCCAATGAGCAGTTCTTC; CDR3: CASSQLGLANEQFF
length: 16; D: TRBD2; J: TRBJ2-2; V: TRBV5-1; size: .; DNA: TGCGCCAGCAGCCCGATAGCGGGATCGAACACCGGGGAGCTGTTTTTT; CDR3: CASSPIAGSNTGELFF
length: 15; D: TRBD1; J: TRBJ2-1; V: TRBV5-5; size: .; DNA: TGTGCCAGCAGCGTGTTCGGGACAGTCGACAATGAGCAGTTCTTC; CDR3: CASSVFGTVDNEQFF
length: 14; D: .; J: TRBJ1-2; V: TRBV6-1; size: few; DNA: TGTGCCAGCAGTTATACTCAGGGAGGCTATGGCTACACCTTC; CDR3: CASSYTQGGYGYTF
length: 14; D: .; J: TRBJ1-6; V: TRBV30; size: .; DNA: TGTGCCTGGAGTACGGGGGGCAGTAATTCACCCCTCCACTTT; CDR3: CAWSTGGSNSPLHF
length: 16; D: .; J: TRBJ2-3; V: TRBV7-6; size: few; DNA: TGTGCCAGCAGCCCCGGGGGTGACTATAGCACAGATACGCAGTATTTT; CDR3: CASSPGGDYSTDTQYF
length: 16; D: TRBD2; J: TRBJ2-1; V: TRBV19; size: .; DNA: TGTGCCAGTAGGGCCGGGAGCGGGAGCTCCTACAATGAGCAGTTCTTC; CDR3: CASRAGSGSSYNEQFF
length: 14; D: TRBD1; J: TRBJ1-2; V: TRBV29-1; size: .; DNA: TGCAGCGTCAAGGCGGAGGGGGCTCCCTATGGCTACACCTTC; CDR3: CSVKAEGAPYGYTF
length: 16; D: .; J: TRBJ2-5; V: TRBV4-3; size: .; DNA: TGCGCCAGCAGCCAAGATGGAAAGGGTAGCGTAGAGACCCAGTACTTC; CDR3: CASSQDGKGSVETQYF
length: 14; D: .; J: TRBJ1-3; V: TRBV27; size: .; DNA: TGTGCCAGCAGGGCGACAGAAATCGGAAACACCATATATTTT; CDR3: CASRATEIGNTIYF
length: 15; D: TRBD1; J: TRBJ1-3; V: TRBV2; size: .; DNA: TGTGCCAGCAGGGTCACAGGGGGTAGGGGAAACACCATATATTTT; CDR3: CASRVTGGRGNTIYF
length: 12; D: .; J: TRBJ1-4; V: TRBV2; size: .; DNA: TGTGCCAGCAGGTCAGGGCTTGTGGAACTGTTTTTT; CDR3: CASRSGLVELFF
length: 16; D: TRBD2; J: TRBJ2-4; V: TRBV4-3; size: .; DNA: TGCGCCAGCAGCTCCCGTGGAGCGGGGGGGCGCACGATTCAGTACTTC; CDR3: CASSSRGAGGRTIQYF
length: 15; D: .; J: TRBJ2-1; V: TRBV5-6; size: .; DNA: TGTGCCAGCAGCTTGGGCGGGGCCTCCTACAATGAGCAGTTCTTC; CDR3: CASSLGGASYNEQFF
length: 15; D: TRBD1; J: TRBJ1-2; V: TRBV4-3; size: .; DNA: TGCGCCAGCAGCCCCGGGACAGGGTTCCACTATGGCTACACCTTC; CDR3: CASSPGTGFHYGYTF
length: 15; D: .; J: TRBJ2-3; V: TRBV2; size: once; DNA: TGTGCCAGCGCAGGAGAGGTGCGGGTAACAGATACGCAGTATTTT; CDR3: CASAGEVRVTDTQYF
length: 12; D: .; J: TRBJ2-5; V: TRBV11-2; size: once; DNA: TGTGCCAGCAGTTCTAGGGGAGAGACCCAGTACTTC; CDR3: CASSSRGETQYF
length: 14; D: .; J: TRBJ1-3; V: TRBV6-5; size: .; DNA: TGTGCCAGCAGTACCGCAGGGTCTGGAAACACCATATATTTT; CDR3: CASSTAGSGNTIYF
length: 15; D: .; J: TRBJ2-7; V: TRBV5-5; size: once; DNA: TGTGCCAGCAGCTCTCCGGGTACCCCCTTCTACGAGCAGTACTTC; CDR3: CASSSPGTPFYEQYF
length: 13; D: .; J: TRBJ1-1; V: TRBV6-4; size: .; DNA: TGTGCCAGCAGTGACGAGGGAGGGACTGAAGCTTTCTTT; CDR3: CASSDEGGTEAFF
length: 11; D: .; J: TRBJ1-2; V: TRBV21-1; size: .; DNA: TGTGCCATTACAGGGGCCGGTGGCTACACCTTC; CDR3: CAITGAGGYTF
length: 16; D: TRBD2; J: TRBJ2-3; V: TRBV5-1; size: once; DNA: TGCGCCAGCACCATATTACTAGCGGGGGGCACAGATACGCAGTATTTT; CDR3: CASTILLAGGTDTQYF
length: 16; D: .; J: TRBJ1-5; V: TRBV19; size: .; DNA: TGTGCCAGTTCCCAGGCGGGAGGGTTTGAATATCAGCCCCAGCATTTT; CDR3: CASSQAGGFEYQPQHF
length: 16; D: TRBD1; J: TRBJ1-2; V: TRBV7-8; size: .; DNA: TGTGCCAGCAGCTTAGTTCGGCAGGGGGGTACGTTAGGCTACACCTTC; CDR3: CASSLVRQGGTLGYTF
length: 15; D: TRBD1; J: TRBJ1-1; V: TRBV4-2; size: once; DNA: TGTGCCAGCAGCCAGGGCCGACAGGGGAGGACTGAAGCTTTCTTT; CDR3: CASSQGRQGRTEAFF
length: 14; D: TRBD1; J: TRBJ1-2; V: TRBV30; size: .; DNA: TGTGCCTGGAGTGCCACCGACAGGGGAGATGGCTACACCTTC; CDR3: CAWSATDRGDGYTF
length: 17; D: .; J: TRBJ2-7; V: TRBV19; size: .; DNA: TGTGCCAGTAGTATAGTCAGTGGGGCCAGCGAAAAATACGAGCAGTACTTC; CDR3: CASSIVSGASEKYEQYF
length: 18; D: TRBD1; J: TRBJ2-7; V: TRBV2; size: .; DNA: TGTGCCAGCATTATTCCGGGACAGGGGCACTTTATCTCCTACGAGCAGTACTTC; CDR3: CASIIPGQGHFISYEQYF
length: 18; D: TRBD2; J: TRBJ2-2; V: TRBV9; size: .; DNA: TGTGCCAGCAGCGTCGGGGTAGCGGGATATGGTTGGACCGGGGAGCTGTTTTTT; CDR3: CASSVGVAGYGWTGELFF
length: 15; D: .; J: TRBJ2-1; V: TRBV5-1; size: .; DNA: TGCGCCAGCAGCCGGGACGGGAGATCCTACAATGAGCAGTTCTTC; CDR3: CASSRDGRSYNEQFF
length: 13; D: .; J: TRBJ2-1; V: TRBV11-3; size: .; DNA: TGTGCCAGCAGCTTTGAGGGTCGGGGTGAGCAGTTCTTC; CDR3: CASSFEGRGEQFF
length: 14; D: .; J: TRBJ1-2; V: TRBV11-3; size: .; DNA: TGTGCCAGCAGCTTCCCCACCGACATAAAGGGCTACACCTTC; CDR3: CASSFPTDIKGYTF
length: 12; D: .; J: TRBJ1-1; V: TRBV30; size: .; DNA: TGTGCCTGGAACGTCGGGAATACTGAAGCTTTCTTT; CDR3: CAWNVGNTEAFF
length: 15; D: .; J: TRBJ1-5; V: TRBV7-9; size: .; DNA: TGTGCCAGCAGCTTAGCCGGGATTAGCAATCAGCCCCAGCATTTT; CDR3: CASSLAGISNQPQHF
length: 15; D: TRBD1; J: TRBJ1-2; V: TRBV29-1; size: .; DNA: TGCAGCGTTGGATCACAGGGGTTAGCTAACTATGGCTACACCTTC; CDR3: CSVGSQGLANYGYTF
length: 14; D: TRBD2; J: TRBJ2-1; V: TRBV5-1; size: .; DNA: TGCGCCAGCAGCTTGGGGGGACTAGGGAATGAGCAGTTCTTC; CDR3: CASSLGGLGNEQFF
length: 14; D: .; J: TRBJ1-5; V: TRBV7-9; size: .; DNA: TGTGCCAGCAGCGCCAACCAGGGGCGGGAGCCCCAGCATTTT; CDR3: CASSANQGREPQHF
length: 13; D: .; J: TRBJ1-1; V: TRBV7-8; size: .; DNA: TGTGCCAGCAGTACAGACATGAACACTGAAGCTTTCTTT; CDR3: CASSTDMNTEAFF
length: 16; D: TRBD1; J: TRBJ2-7; V: TRBV5-1; size: .; DNA: TGCGCCAGCAGCTTGGCCTCGACAGGGATAAGGTACGAGCAGTACTTC; CDR3: CASSLASTGIRYEQYF